The 22 T cell receptor beta chains below come from one sample, sequenced in a study of cytomegalovirus exposure and HLA in healthy donors. PCR was performed using 60 Vbeta and 13 Jbeta primers. TCRdb keeps only in-frame clones here, not all; method: immunoSEQ multiplex PCR. The table records approximately 170,000 clones, about 70% of them present only once. Sequencing used PBMCs. The receptors come from a woman between 35 and 50 years old in good health and CMV-seropositive.

Only a few counts were recorded for this clone. The J gene is TRBJ2-5, the V gene TRBV6-6; a weak D match, TRBD2 (5 bases). Trimming took 2 bases from V and 4 from J, leaving 5 bases between them. Germline lookup yields CDR1 MNHNY and CDR2 SVGAGI (reference sequence). CDR3 length equals 12 residues. The CDR3 sequence: CASSYRGETQYF. The CDR3 DNA reads as TGTGCCAGCAGTTACCGGGGAGAGACCCAGTACTTC.

Of note for this clone: A read error may produce the germline difference seen at one junction end. The V gene is TRBV11-2, the J gene TRBJ1-1; D is perhaps TRBD1 (5 bases). Germline V gene lookup returns CDR1 SGHAT and CDR2 FQNNGV. The CDR3 is made up of 13 amino acids. The CDR3 sequence is CASRLGAGSGAFF. The CDR3 bases are TGTGCCAGCAGATTAGGGGCTGGGAGTGGAGCTTTCTTT.

J is TRBJ2-7 and V is TRBV7-2, with D perhaps matching TRBD1 (6 bases). Trimming left V 1 base short and J 7 bases short, with 14 bases between. The CDR3 extends over 14 amino acids. Germline V gene data show CDR1 as SGHTA and CDR2 as FQGNSA. CDR3 sequence reads: CASSLGTAWGEQYF. CDR3 nucleotide sequence: TGTGCCAGCAGCTTAGGGACAGCCTGGGGTGAGCAGTACTTC.

V gene TRBV7-3 combines with J gene TRBJ2-5, with 8 bases aligning to TRBD2. CDR1 and CDR2 from the germline V gene are SGHTA and FQGTGA. Losses at the gene ends were 0 bases for V and 4 bases for J; bases not matched to a gene: 1. This CDR3 is 14 amino acids long. CDR3 DNA: TGTGCCAGCAGCTTAACGGCGGGAGGAGAGACCCAGTACTTC. Translated: CASSLTAGGETQYF. Full variable domain (missing parts from reference TRBV7-3 and TRBJ2-5): GAGVSQTPSNKVTEKGKYVELRCDPISGHTALYWYRQSLGQGPEFLIYFQGTGAADDSGLPNDRFFAVRPEGSVSTLKIQRTERGDSAVYLCASSLTAGGETQYFGPGTRLLVL.

As for this clone: One end of the junction is discordant with germline, which a read error may explain. This chain links TRBV7-9 with TRBJ1-2; possibly TRBD1 for D (5 bases). The germline gives CDR1 SEHNR, CDR2 FQNEAQ (reference sequence). The CDR3 is made up of 14 amino acids. CDR3 protein: CASSLVGANYGYPF. In DNA, the CDR3 is TGTGCCAGCAGCTTAGTTGGGGCTAACTATGGCTACCCCTTC.

This clone was seen a few times. The chain has TRBV2 and TRBJ2-3; D might be TRBD2 (6 bases). V lost 5 bases and J lost 6, with 15 bases in between. Germline assignment: CDR1 SNHLY and CDR2 FYNNEI. This CDR3 spans 14 amino acids. The CDR3 region has the DNA TGTGCCAGCAGTAAACTAGCTGTTAGGGATACGCAGTATTTT. This codes for CASSKLAVRDTQYF.

The rearrangement links TRBV28 to TRBJ2-2; D is unclear. The ends were cut back, 3 bases at V and 1 base at J, with 9 bases in the middle. The CDR3 is 15 amino acids. Germline CDR1 reads MDHEN; CDR2 reads SYDVKM. CDR3 protein: CASSLGSRNTGELFF. The CDR3 nucleotides read TGTGCCAGCAGTTTGGGCAGCCGGAACACCGGGGAGCTGTTTTTT.

V gene TRBV18 combines with J gene TRBJ2-5; 8 bases fit TRBD2. The ends lost 3 bases at V and 1 base at J; junction bases unmatched: 4. This CDR3 comprises 15 residues. The V gene's germline CDR1 is KGHSH and CDR2 LQKENI. The CDR3 reads CASSPLRGAQETQYF. The DNA for the CDR3 is TGTGCCAGCTCACCTCTGCGGGGGGCCCAAGAGACCCAGTACTTC.

V gene TRBV5-8 combines with J gene TRBJ1-1; TRBD1 matches at 10 bases. This CDR3 contains 14 residues. The junction had 3 bases not matched to a gene; V was cut back by 2 bases and J by 5 bases. Germline V gene sequence: CDR1 SGHTS, CDR2 YDEGEE. Here the CDR3 reads CASSFGQGGTEAFF. In nucleotides, the CDR3 is TGTGCCAGCAGCTTCGGACAGGGGGGGACTGAAGCTTTCTTT.

This rearrangement joins TRBV5-6 to TRBJ1-5; D is uncertain. Trimming took off 3 bases at V and 0 bases at J, with 13 bases between the two ends. This CDR3 region has 16 residues. In germline, CDR1 is SGHDT, CDR2 YYEEEE. This chain's CDR3 is CASSSPGDYSNQPQHF. Written as DNA, the CDR3 is TGTGCCAGCAGCTCGCCGGGCGACTATAGCAATCAGCCCCAGCATTTT. The full variable domain, its missing parts supplied by reference TRBV5-6 and TRBJ1-5, is DAGVTQSPTHLIKTRGQQVTLRCSPKSGHDTVSWYQQALGQGPQFIFQYYEEEERQRGNFPDRFSGHQFPNYSSELNVNALLLGDSALYLCASSSPGDYSNQPQHFGDGTRLSIL.

On this clone itself: Germline and junction disagree at one end, which may indicate a read error. This sequence joins TRBV6-1 and TRBJ1-5; 7 bases line up with TRBD1. In germline, CDR1 is MNHNS, CDR2 SASEGT. The CDR3 sequence is 14 residues long. CDR3 DNA: TGTGCCAGCAGTGAAGTAGGGGGCGGCCAGCCCCAGAATTTT. Translation gives CASSEVGGGQPQNF.

The chain recombines TRBV5-1 with TRBJ2-1; 9 bases are shared with TRBD1. The germline V gene has CDR1 SGHRS and CDR2 YFSETQ. V lost 3 bases and J lost 4; bases outside the gene matches: 8. This CDR3 contains 16 residues. The CDR3 here is CASSWETGTGYNEQFF. The CDR3 nucleotides read TGCGCCAGCAGCTGGGAGACAGGGACAGGGTACAATGAGCAGTTCTTC.

This clone was counted a single time. The V and J genes are TRBV5-1 and TRBJ2-1; TRBD2 matches 7 bases. Trimming at V came to 0 bases and at J to 9 bases, leaving 6 bases not matched to a gene. Germline V gene lookup returns CDR1 SGHRS and CDR2 YFSETQ. The CDR3 consists of 14 residues. This chain's CDR3 is CASSLGRASGEQFF. The CDR3 region has the DNA TGCGCCAGCAGCTTGGGACGGGCTAGCGGTGAGCAGTTCTTC. Supplemented by reference TRBV5-1 and TRBJ2-1, the full variable domain reads KAGVTQTPRYLIKTRGQQVTLSCSPISGHRSVSWYQQTPGQGLQFLFEYFSETQRNKGNFPGRFSGRQFSNSRSEMNVSTLELGDSALYLCASSLGRASGEQFFGPGTRLTVL.

The chain recombines TRBV5-1 with TRBJ2-1; 7 bases line up with TRBD2. The CDR3 spans 14 residues. CDR1 SGHRS and CDR2 YFSETQ come from the germline V gene. The V and J ends lost 4 bases and 5 bases, in that order; junction bases with no gene match: 6. The CDR3 DNA sequence: TGCGCCAGCAGCCTAATTGGGGGGGACAATGAGCAGTTCTTC. It specifies CASSLIGGDNEQFF.

The chain recombines TRBV7-2 with TRBJ1-1; 8 nucleotides agree with TRBD1. The CDR3 consists of 15 residues. From germline, CDR1 is SGHTA and CDR2 FQGNSA. The J segment lost 1 base and the V segment lost 1 base, leaving 2 bases of the junction unmatched. CDR3 loop: CASSLGDRRNTEAFF. For the CDR3, the DNA is TGTGCCAGCAGCTTAGGGGACAGGAGGAACACTGAAGCTTTCTTT. The whole variable domain, remainder taken from reference TRBV7-2 and TRBJ1-1, is GAGVSQSPSNKVTEKGKDVELRCDPISGHTALYWYRQSLGQGLEFLIYFQGNSAPDKSGLPSDRFSAERTGGSVSTLTIQRTQQEDSAVYLCASSLGDRRNTEAFFGQGTRLTVV.

The V and J genes are TRBV9 and TRBJ1-1; no firm D call. V shed 2 bases and J shed 6 bases, with 11 bases lying between them. The length of the CDR3 is 13 residues. Per germline, CDR1 SGDLS and CDR2 YYNGEE. The CDR3 coding sequence is TGTGCCAGCAGCGTTTCGATACTCGCTGAAGCTTTCTTT. Translating it yields CASSVSILAEAFF.

The CDR3 sequence: CASSLAPSGSRGDEQFF. The CDR3 DNA follows: TGTGCCAGCAGTTTAGCCCCGAGCGGGAGCCGAGGGGATGAGCAGTTCTTC. The V gene is TRBV28, the J gene TRBJ2-1; TRBD2 aligns across 8 bases. This CDR3 is 17 amino acids long. Germline V lookup: CDR1 MDHEN, CDR2 SYDVKM. After removal of 2 bases from V and 8 bases from J, the junction contained 14 bases not matched to a gene.

The chain employs TRBV7-9 and TRBJ1-4; D is uncertain. V shed 0 bases and J shed 0 bases, with 8 bases lying between them. Germline V gene data show CDR1 as SEHNR and CDR2 as FQNEAQ (reference sequence). This CDR3 comprises 16 residues. The CDR3 spells CASSLAGLATNEKLFF. The DNA for the CDR3 is TGTGCCAGCAGCTTAGCCGGACTAGCAACTAATGAAAAACTGTTTTTT. Combining the CDR3 with reference TRBV7-9 and TRBJ1-4 gives the whole variable domain DTGVSQNPRHKITKRGQNVTFRCDPISEHNRLYWYRQTLGQGPEFLTYFQNEAQLEKSRLLSDRFSAERPKGSFSTLEIQRTEQGDSAMYLCASSLAGLATNEKLFFGSGTQLSVL.

The count of this clone is one. The chain recombines TRBV4-2 with TRBJ2-1; 10 nucleotides match TRBD2. V lost 4 bases and J lost 8; bases outside the gene matches: 11. The germline gives CDR1 LGHNA, CDR2 YNFKEQ. The CDR3 loop spans 16 amino acids. CDR3 loop: CASSLSVLAGRYEQFF. CDR3 coding DNA: TGTGCCAGCAGCCTGAGCGTACTAGCGGGAAGGTATGAGCAGTTCTTC.

The V gene is TRBV13, the J gene TRBJ2-5; perhaps TRBD2 as D (7 bases). The V gene lost 3 bases and the J gene lost 2 bases, with 19 bases spanning the gap. Germline CDR1 is PRHDT and CDR2 is FYEKMQ (reference sequence). CDR3 size: 17 residues. DNA of the CDR3: TGTGCCAGCAGCTTGGGTGCAACGGGGGGCGAACAAGAGACCCAGTACTTC. Translated: CASSLGATGGEQETQYF.

Note on this clone: At one boundary the junction diverges from the germline segment, which might be a read error. The chain joins TRBV15 to TRBJ1-2; TRBD1 agrees at 9 bases. CDR1 and CDR2 (germline): LNHNV, YYDKDF (reference sequence). The CDR3 spans 13 residues. The DNA of the CDR3 is TGTGCCACCAGTATAGCACAGGGGGCTGGCTACCCCTTC. It codes for CATSIAQGAGYPF.

This clone has a count of ten or more. V usage is TRBV4-3 and J usage is TRBJ2-6, with TRBD1 matching 9 bases. Unmatched junction bases numbered 6, after V lost 1 base and J lost 2 bases. The CDR3 contains 18 residues. CDR1 is LGHNA and CDR2 is YSLEER in the germline V gene. The CDR3 reads CASSQAPTGGAGANVLTF. In DNA, the CDR3 is TGCGCCAGCAGCCAAGCACCCACAGGGGGCGCTGGGGCCAACGTCCTGACTTTC.